This passage covers 30 T cell receptor beta chains from one sample sequenced in a study of cytomegalovirus exposure and HLA in healthy donors. PCR employed 60 Vbeta and 13 Jbeta primers. The assay was immunoSEQ multiplex PCR, and TCRdb's table has in-frame clones only and misses some. The sample consists of 150,000 to 200,000 clones, 79% of them appearing once. The specimen sequenced was PBMCs. These receptors came from a woman between 25 and 40 years old in good health and CMV-seropositive.

The V and J genes are TRBV5-1 and TRBJ2-1; possibly TRBD1 for D (5 bases). Trimming shortened V by 0 bases and J by 0 bases, and 13 bases separated the two germline ends. CDR3 length: 17 amino acids. Germline V gene data show CDR1 as SGHRS and CDR2 as YFSETQ. CDR3 amino acids: CASSLGFQGSSYNEQFF. The DNA of the CDR3 is TGCGCCAGCAGCTTGGGTTTTCAGGGAAGCTCCTACAATGAGCAGTTCTTC.

This clone has just a few counts. V usage is TRBV2 and J usage is TRBJ2-7; 8 nucleotides align to TRBD2. The CDR3 loop spans 15 amino acids. CDR1 is SNHLY, CDR2 FYNNEI, per germline. V shed 4 bases and J 5 bases; nucleotides not matched to a gene: 10. The CDR3 spells CASSADGGAFDEQYF. The CDR3 nucleotides are TGTGCCAGCAGTGCCGACGGGGGGGCCTTCGACGAGCAGTACTTC.

The chain has TRBV5-4 and TRBJ1-3; D remains unclear. Germline values: CDR1 SGHNT, CDR2 YYREEE (reference sequence). V lost 0 bases to trimming and J lost 5 bases, with 6 bases between them. This CDR3 is 13 amino acids long. CDR3 in DNA: TGTGCCAGCAGCTTGGACCTACGAAACACCATATATTTT. This gives the protein CASSLDLRNTIYF.

The V gene is TRBV13, the J gene TRBJ2-7; TRBD1 agrees at 9 bases. Trimming cost V 3 bases and J 7 bases; bases outside gene matches: 1. Germline lookup yields CDR1 PRHDT and CDR2 FYEKMQ (reference sequence). The CDR3 spans 12 residues. The CDR3 reads CASSLGTGEQYF. Here the CDR3 DNA reads TGTGCCAGCAGCTTGGGGACAGGGGAGCAGTACTTC.

The CDR3 DNA reads TGCGCCAGCTCCGCTGAGGCTGGGACAAATCAGCCCCAGCATTTT. Its translation is CASSAEAGTNQPQHF. The chain employs TRBV5-1 and TRBJ1-5; D is perhaps TRBD1 (6 bases). Germline CDR1 reads SGHRS; CDR2 reads YFSETQ. The CDR3 is 15 amino acids. V shed 7 bases and J shed 4 bases, with 18 bases lying between them.

The chain recombines TRBV5-1 with TRBJ2-7, with 7 bases aligning to TRBD1. The germline CDR1 and CDR2 sequences are SGHRS and YFSETQ. V gave up 0 bases and J gave up 0 bases; unmatched junction bases: 6. CDR3 length: 16 amino acids. The chain's CDR3 is CASSLGDSVSSYEQYF. The CDR3 nucleotides read TGCGCCAGCAGCTTGGGGGACAGCGTTAGCTCCTACGAGCAGTACTTC.

The chain uses TRBV18 and TRBJ2-1, with 7 bases matching TRBD2. The CDR3 runs to 16 residues. V lost 3 bases to trimming and J lost 2 bases; unmatched junction nucleotides: 7. Germline assignment: CDR1 KGHSH and CDR2 LQKENI. The chain's CDR3 is CASSPTSGAAYNEQFF. The CDR3, as DNA: TGTGCCAGCTCACCTACGAGCGGGGCAGCCTACAATGAGCAGTTCTTC.

J is TRBJ2-3 and V is TRBV30; 8 bases are a match to TRBD2. Trimming removed 7 bases from V and 1 base from J; junction bases left unmatched: 16. Germline V gene data show CDR1 as GTSNPN and CDR2 as SVGIG (reference sequence). This CDR3 contains 17 residues. The CDR3 region is CAFYRFRSGSGTDTQYF. The CDR3 DNA sequence: TGTGCCTTCTACAGGTTTCGAAGCGGGAGCGGCACAGATACGCAGTATTTT.

The chain couples TRBV6-5 to TRBJ2-7; a possible D gene is TRBD1 (6 bases). In germline, CDR1 is MNHEY, CDR2 SVGAGI. Trimming removed 2 bases from V and 4 bases from J, with 12 bases in between. This CDR3 is 14 amino acids long. The CDR3 region has the DNA TGTGCCAGCAGTTACGGGACAAGTAATTACGAGCAGTACTTC. This codes for CASSYGTSNYEQYF.

This clone showed up just a few times. The gene calls are TRBV9 and TRBJ2-5; no reliable D call. The CDR3 is 12 residues long. Germline CDR1 SGDLS, CDR2 YYNGEE. V was cut by 0 bases and J by 6 bases, with 6 bases left in between. CDR3 DNA: TGTGCCAGCAGCGTAGATGGGCAGACCCAGTACTTC. Translated: CASSVDGQTQYF.

This rearrangement joins TRBV18 to TRBJ2-7; D is unclear. The CDR3 runs 14 residues. Trimming stripped 3 bases from V and 1 base from J, with 10 bases between. Germline values: CDR1 KGHSH, CDR2 LQKENI. This CDR3 is CASSPSSRSYEQYF. DNA for the CDR3: TGTGCCAGCTCACCTTCGTCGCGGTCCTACGAGCAGTACTTC.

This chain connects TRBV11-2 to TRBJ2-1, with 15 bases fitting TRBD2. CDR1 is SGHAT and CDR2 is FQNNGV in the germline V gene. The V and J ends lost 3 bases and 14 bases, in that order; junction bases with no gene match: 8. The CDR3 is 15 amino acids. CDR3: CASSFGLAGGSEEFF. Written as DNA, the CDR3 is TGTGCCAGCAGCTTCGGACTAGCGGGGGGGTCGGAGGAGTTCTTC.

The chain employs TRBV7-9 and TRBJ1-5, with 7 positions matching TRBD1. Looked up from germline, CDR1 is SEHNR and CDR2 is FQNEAQ (reference sequence). The CDR3 loop spans 13 amino acids. V lost 6 bases and J lost 5; bases outside the gene matches: 4. The CDR3, as DNA: TGTGCCAGCAGTACAGGGGCTGATCAGCCCCAGCATTTT. Translated: CASSTGADQPQHF. The variable domain in full, with the rest retrieved from reference TRBV7-9 and TRBJ1-5, is DTGVSQNPRHKITKRGQNVTFRCDPISEHNRLYWYRQTLGQGPEFLTYFQNEAQLEKSRLLSDRFSAERPKGSFSTLEIQRTEQGDSAMYLCASSTGADQPQHFGDGTRLSIL.

J is TRBJ2-1 and V is TRBV4-3; TRBD2 matches at 7 bases. With 0 bases clipped from V and 0 bases from J, the junction kept 2 bases outside the gene matches. In germline, CDR1 is LGHNA, CDR2 YSLEER. The CDR3 has 16 residues. CDR3 sequence reads: CASSQDTGGSYNEQFF. CDR3 DNA: TGCGCCAGCAGCCAAGATACGGGGGGCTCCTACAATGAGCAGTTCTTC.

The CDR3 loop reads CASSQGHLGYEQYF. The CDR3 DNA sequence: TGTGCCAGTAGTCAGGGTCACCTCGGGTACGAGCAGTACTTC. V is TRBV19 and J is TRBJ2-7, with a tentative D call TRBD1 (5 bases). The CDR3 extends over 14 amino acids. Trimming took off 5 bases at V and 4 bases at J, with 15 bases between the two ends. Germline assignment: CDR1 LNHDA and CDR2 SQIVND (reference sequence).

The gene calls are TRBV19 and TRBJ1-1, with a possible D match to TRBD1 (6 bases). The germline V and J ends were trimmed by 5 bases and 9 bases, with 22 bases remaining between them. The CDR3 contains 15 residues. The germline V gene encodes CDR1 LNHDA and CDR2 SQIVND (reference sequence). CDR3 sequence: CASSRGTKLGTQAFF. The CDR3 DNA is TGTGCCAGTAGTCGCGGAACGAAGCTCGGGACACAAGCTTTCTTT. Full variable domain (remainder filled in from reference TRBV19 and TRBJ1-1): DGGITQSPKYLFRKEGQNVTLSCEQNLNHDAMYWYRQDPGQGLRLIYYSQIVNDFQKGDIAEGYSVSREKKESFPLTVTSAQKNPTAFYLCASSRGTKLGTQAFFGQGTRLTVV.

The chain uses TRBV5-4 and TRBJ1-1, with 9 bases identical to TRBD1. CDR1 and CDR2 (germline): SGHNT, YYREEE (reference sequence). The CDR3 is 15 amino acids. Losses at the gene ends were 4 bases for V and 1 base for J; bases not matched to a gene: 5. This CDR3 is CASSKKGQGNTEAFF. CDR3 bases: TGTGCCAGCAGCAAGAAGGGACAGGGGAACACTGAAGCTTTCTTT. The full variable domain, with the rest looked up from reference TRBV5-4 and TRBJ1-1, is ETGVTQSPTHLIKTRGQQVTLRCSSQSGHNTVSWYQQALGQGPQFIFQYYREEENGRGNFPPRFSGLQFPNYSSELNVNALELDDSALYLCASSKKGQGNTEAFFGQGTRLTVV.

CDR3: CASSVQSLNTEAFF. CDR3 nucleotide sequence: TGTGCCAGCAGCGTACAGTCGCTGAACACTGAAGCTTTCTTT. This chain uses TRBV9 with TRBJ1-1; D ambiguous. The CDR3 is 14 residues long. Germline loops: CDR1 SGDLS, CDR2 YYNGEE. Trimming removed 1 base from V and 0 bases from J, with 7 bases in between.

The chain employs TRBV19 and TRBJ1-1, with 9 bases fitting TRBD1. The junction had 5 bases not matched to a gene; V was cut back by 8 bases and J by 4 bases. This CDR3 has 13 residues. Germline loops: CDR1 LNHDA, CDR2 SQIVND (reference sequence). CDR3 sequence reads: CASVGQGITEAFF. As DNA, the CDR3 is TGTGCCAGTGTCGGACAGGGGATCACTGAAGCTTTCTTT.

V gene TRBV6-5 combines with J gene TRBJ1-1, with unresolved D. Germline V CDR1 and CDR2: MNHEY, SVGAGI. The CDR3 is 14 amino acids. Trimming took 4 bases from V and 0 from J, leaving 9 bases between them. CDR3 protein: CASSFRRMNTEAFF. DNA of the CDR3: TGTGCCAGCAGTTTTAGGCGGATGAACACTGAAGCTTTCTTT.

J is TRBJ2-3 and V is TRBV14, with 8 bases fitting TRBD2. Germline V CDR1 and CDR2: SGHDN, FVKESK. The length of the CDR3 is 17 residues. Trimming cost V 0 bases and J 6 bases; bases outside gene matches: 11. CDR3 residues: CASSQDRGGGRLDTQYF. In DNA form, the CDR3 reads TGTGCCAGCAGCCAAGATCGGGGGGGCGGGAGATTGGATACGCAGTATTTT.

The DNA for the CDR3 is TGTGCCAGCAGCTTAGGGACAGCCAGCTACAATGAGCAGTTCTTC. Amino acids: CASSLGTASYNEQFF. V and J are TRBV7-8 and TRBJ2-1; tentative D call: TRBD1 (6 bases). Germline V gives CDR1 SGHVS, CDR2 FQNEAQ. Deletions cut 1 base from V and 3 bases from J, with 10 bases between. The CDR3 totals 15 residues.

V usage is TRBV15 and J usage is TRBJ2-1; D uncertain. Trimming pared 4 bases from V and 10 bases from J, leaving 20 bases between. CDR3 length: 15 amino acids. The germline V gene has CDR1 LNHNV and CDR2 YYDKDF (reference sequence). CDR3 in DNA: TGTGCCACCAGCACACCCAGACACACTCAAAGGGAGCAGTTCTTC. It translates to CATSTPRHTQREQFF.

This clone was recorded a few times. The V call is TRBV21-1, the J call TRBJ1-1; no DNA check was done on the table's D call, TRBD1. TRBV21-1 is annotated as a pseudogene. The CDR3 totals 17 residues. Here the CDR3 DNA reads TGTGCCAGCACCAACCGGGACACCCTCTCAGGGAACACTGAAGCTTTCTTT. Residues: CASTNRDTLSGNTEAFF.

Remarks on this clone: Other nucleotide sequences in the sample specify the same CDR3. The chain has TRBV5-1 and TRBJ2-7; 8 nucleotides line up with TRBD2. V trimming: 1 base; J trimming: 1 base; junction bases outside the gene matches: 1. Germline values: CDR1 SGHRS, CDR2 YFSETQ. The CDR3 contains 14 residues. This chain's CDR3 is CASSLSGRSYEQYF. The CDR3 DNA is TGCGCCAGCAGCTTGAGCGGGAGATCCTACGAGCAGTACTTC.

This clone has a handful of counts. The chain employs TRBV29-1 and TRBJ2-7; D remains ambiguous. The CDR3 consists of 14 residues. CDR1 SQVTM and CDR2 ANQGSEA come from the germline V gene. The V and J ends lost 5 bases and 0 bases respectively, with 14 bases between them. The CDR3 nucleotides are TGCAGCGTTAAAGTGGCAGGTAACTCCTACGAGCAGTACTTC. As protein: CSVKVAGNSYEQYF.

The rearrangement uses TRBV5-6 and TRBJ1-2, with 9 nucleotides matching TRBD1. The CDR3 runs to 15 residues. Germline V gene lookup returns CDR1 SGHDT and CDR2 YYEEEE. Losses at the gene ends were 0 bases for V and 8 bases for J; bases not matched to a gene: 8. The CDR3 sequence: CASSLGAGTGKGYTF. In DNA, the CDR3 is TGTGCCAGCAGCTTGGGTGCAGGGACAGGGAAAGGCTACACCTTC.

This rearrangement joins TRBV5-8 to TRBJ2-7, with D possibly being TRBD2 (6 bases). This CDR3 comprises 15 residues. V was shortened by 5 bases and J by 2 bases, with 17 bases between the two germline ends. Germline V gene lookup returns CDR1 SGHTS and CDR2 YDEGEE. CDR3 amino acids: CASRAHSGGPYEQYF. The CDR3 DNA follows: TGTGCCAGCAGGGCCCATAGCGGTGGCCCCTACGAGCAGTACTTC.

The table lists this clone with a count of one. The chain employs TRBV5-6 and TRBJ1-1; D not certain. Germline CDR1 and CDR2: SGHDT and YYEEEE. The CDR3 has 13 amino acids. Deletions cut 3 bases from V and 0 bases from J, with 6 bases between. In nucleotides, the CDR3 is TGTGCCAGCAGCTACACCCTGAACACTGAAGCTTTCTTT. As protein: CASSYTLNTEAFF.

The chain joins TRBV10-1 to TRBJ2-2; TRBD2 aligns across 7 bases. Germline CDR1 and CDR2: WNHNN and SYGVQD (reference sequence). J was trimmed by 0 bases and V by 6 bases; bases with no gene match: 1. The CDR3 loop spans 14 amino acids. For the CDR3, the DNA is TGCGCCAGCAGGGGGGGGGCGAACACCGGGGAGCTGTTTTTT. Amino acids: CASRGGANTGELFF.